This T cell receptor (beta chain) was documented in a study of cytomegalovirus exposure and HLA in healthy donors. Overall study: The approximately 670 first-cohort repertoires and the 95 to 150 validation repertoires shared the same platform, a later analysis reported.

Produced via immunoSEQ multiplex PCR; TCRdb's table is partial and in-frame only. The table lists about 170,000 clones, about nine tenths of them singletons. As concerns this clone: Its antigen is not known.

The CDR3 extends over 13 amino acids. V gave up 8 bases and J gave up 10 bases; unmatched junction bases: 8. Germline-derived CDR1 and CDR2 are SNHLY and FYNNEI. Study conclusions and caveats: The study designated 150 or so TCR beta chains cytomegalovirus-associated.

The chain combines TRBV2 with TRBJ1-6; TRBD1 matches 7 bases. The sequenced material came from PBMCs. The receptor was derived from a young man in good health and CMV-seropositive. Written as DNA, the CDR3 is TGTGCCAGCCACGGACAGGAGGAATCACCCCTCCACTTT. Protein: CASHGQEESPLHF.